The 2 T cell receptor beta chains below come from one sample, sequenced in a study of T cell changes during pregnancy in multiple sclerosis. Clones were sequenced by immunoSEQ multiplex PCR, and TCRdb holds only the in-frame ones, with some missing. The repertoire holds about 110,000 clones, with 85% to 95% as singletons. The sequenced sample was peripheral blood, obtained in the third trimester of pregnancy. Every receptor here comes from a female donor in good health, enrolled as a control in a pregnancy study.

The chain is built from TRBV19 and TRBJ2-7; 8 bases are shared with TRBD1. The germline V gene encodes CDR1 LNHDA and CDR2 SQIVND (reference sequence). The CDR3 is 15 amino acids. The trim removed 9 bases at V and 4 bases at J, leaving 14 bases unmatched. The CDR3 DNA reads TGTGCCAGCCGACAGGGGCCAGAGACAGTTTACGAGCAGTACTTC. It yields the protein CASRQGPETVYEQYF.

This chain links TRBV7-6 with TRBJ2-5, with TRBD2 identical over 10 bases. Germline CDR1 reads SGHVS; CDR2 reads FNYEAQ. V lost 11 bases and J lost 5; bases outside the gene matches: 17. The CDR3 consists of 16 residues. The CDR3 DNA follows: TGTGCCCTAGGGGCTAGCGGGGGACCGACCTGGGAGACCCAGTACTTC. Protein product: CALGASGGPTWETQYF.